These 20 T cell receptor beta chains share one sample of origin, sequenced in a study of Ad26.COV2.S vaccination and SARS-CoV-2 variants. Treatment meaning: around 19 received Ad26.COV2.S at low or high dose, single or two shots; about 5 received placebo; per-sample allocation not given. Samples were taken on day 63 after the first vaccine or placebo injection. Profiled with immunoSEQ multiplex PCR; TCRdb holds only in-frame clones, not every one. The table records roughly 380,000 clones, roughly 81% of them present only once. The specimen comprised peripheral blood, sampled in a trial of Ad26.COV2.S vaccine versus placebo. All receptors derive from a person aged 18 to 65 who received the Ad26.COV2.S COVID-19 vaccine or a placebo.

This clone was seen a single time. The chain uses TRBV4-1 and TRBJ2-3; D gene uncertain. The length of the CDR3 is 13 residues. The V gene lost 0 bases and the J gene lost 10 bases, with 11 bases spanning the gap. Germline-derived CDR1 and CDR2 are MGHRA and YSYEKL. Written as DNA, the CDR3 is TGCGCCAGCAGCCAAGATGTAGACCGCCCGCAGTATTTT. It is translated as CASSQDVDRPQYF.

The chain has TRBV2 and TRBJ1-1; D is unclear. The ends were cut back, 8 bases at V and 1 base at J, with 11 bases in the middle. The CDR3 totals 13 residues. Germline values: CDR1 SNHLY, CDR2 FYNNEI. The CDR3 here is CASGTYSNTEAFF. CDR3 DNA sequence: TGTGCCAGCGGTACTTATTCGAACACTGAAGCTTTCTTT.

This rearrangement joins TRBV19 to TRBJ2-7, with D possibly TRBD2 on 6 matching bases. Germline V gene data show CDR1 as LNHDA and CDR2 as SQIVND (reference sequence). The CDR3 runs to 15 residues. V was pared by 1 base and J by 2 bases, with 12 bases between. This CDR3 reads CASSIGPGAAYEQYF. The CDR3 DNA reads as TGTGCCAGTAGTATAGGTCCGGGAGCGGCCTACGAGCAGTACTTC. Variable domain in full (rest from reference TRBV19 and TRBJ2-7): DGGITQSPKYLFRKEGQNVTLSCEQNLNHDAMYWYRQDPGQGLRLIYYSQIVNDFQKGDIAEGYSVSREKKESFPLTVTSAQKNPTAFYLCASSIGPGAAYEQYFGPGTRLTVT.

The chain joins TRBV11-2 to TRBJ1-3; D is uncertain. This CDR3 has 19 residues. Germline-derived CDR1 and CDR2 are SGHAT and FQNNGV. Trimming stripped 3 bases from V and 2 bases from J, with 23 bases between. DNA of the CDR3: TGTGCCAGCAGCTTGATAGGTACCTCCCCGCAGAAGACTGGAAACACCATATATTTT. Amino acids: CASSLIGTSPQKTGNTIYF.

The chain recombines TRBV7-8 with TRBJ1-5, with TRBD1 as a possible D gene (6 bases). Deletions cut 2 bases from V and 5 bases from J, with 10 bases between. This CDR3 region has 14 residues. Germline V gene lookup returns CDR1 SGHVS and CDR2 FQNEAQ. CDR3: CASSLSGADQPQHF. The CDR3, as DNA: TGTGCCAGCAGCTTATCGGGGGCTGATCAGCCCCAGCATTTT.

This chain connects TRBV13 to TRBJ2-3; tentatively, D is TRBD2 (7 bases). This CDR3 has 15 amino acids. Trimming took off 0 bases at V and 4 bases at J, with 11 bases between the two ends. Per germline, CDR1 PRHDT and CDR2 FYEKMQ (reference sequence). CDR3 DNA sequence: TGTGCCAGCAGCTTAGGCGGGGGGCGCGCAGATACGCAGTATTTT. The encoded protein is CASSLGGGRADTQYF.

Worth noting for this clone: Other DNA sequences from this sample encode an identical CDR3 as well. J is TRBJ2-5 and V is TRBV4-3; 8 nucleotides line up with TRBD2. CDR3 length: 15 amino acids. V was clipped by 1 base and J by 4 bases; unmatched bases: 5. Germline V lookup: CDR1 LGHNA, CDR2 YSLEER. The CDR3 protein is CASSQAGGLGETQYF. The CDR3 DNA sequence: TGCGCCAGCAGCCAAGCGGGGGGGCTTGGAGAGACCCAGTACTTC.

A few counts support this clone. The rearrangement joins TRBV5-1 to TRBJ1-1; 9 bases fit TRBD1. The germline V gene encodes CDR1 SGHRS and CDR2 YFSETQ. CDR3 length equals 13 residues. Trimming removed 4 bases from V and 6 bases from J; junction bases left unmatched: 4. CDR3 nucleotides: TGCGCCAGCAGCCAAGGGACAGGGTCTGAAGCTTTCTTT. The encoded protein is CASSQGTGSEAFF. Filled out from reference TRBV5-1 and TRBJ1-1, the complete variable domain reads KAGVTQTPRYLIKTRGQQVTLSCSPISGHRSVSWYQQTPGQGLQFLFEYFSETQRNKGNFPGRFSGRQFSNSRSEMNVSTLELGDSALYLCASSQGTGSEAFFGQGTRLTVV.

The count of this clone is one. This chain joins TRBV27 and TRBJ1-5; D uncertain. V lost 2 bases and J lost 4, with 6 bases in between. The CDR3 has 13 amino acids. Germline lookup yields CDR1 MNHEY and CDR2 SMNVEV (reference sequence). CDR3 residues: CASSLPGNQPQHF. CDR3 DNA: TGTGCCAGCAGTTTACCCGGTAATCAGCCCCAGCATTTT.

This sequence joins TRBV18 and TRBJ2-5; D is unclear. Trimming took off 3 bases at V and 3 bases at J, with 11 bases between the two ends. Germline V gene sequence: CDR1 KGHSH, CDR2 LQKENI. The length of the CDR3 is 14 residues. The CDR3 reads CASSPAFAEETQYF. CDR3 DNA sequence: TGTGCCAGCTCACCCGCATTTGCGGAAGAGACCCAGTACTTC. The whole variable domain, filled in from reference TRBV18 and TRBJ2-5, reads NAGVMQNPRHLVRRRGQEARLRCSPMKGHSHVYWYRQLPEEGLKFMVYLQKENIIDESGMPKERFSAEFPKEGPSILRIQQVVRGDSAAYFCASSPAFAEETQYFGPGTRLLVL.

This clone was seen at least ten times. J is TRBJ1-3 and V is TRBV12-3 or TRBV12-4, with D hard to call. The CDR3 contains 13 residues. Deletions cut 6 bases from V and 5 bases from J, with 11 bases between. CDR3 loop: CASSFSPRNTIYF. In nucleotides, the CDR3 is TGTGCCAGCAGCTTCTCTCCGAGAAACACCATATATTTT.

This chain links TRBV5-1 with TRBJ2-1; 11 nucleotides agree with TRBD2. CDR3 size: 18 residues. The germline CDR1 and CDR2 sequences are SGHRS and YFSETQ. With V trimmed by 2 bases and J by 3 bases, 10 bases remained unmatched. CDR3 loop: CASSFLAGGQLSYNEQFF. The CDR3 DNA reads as TGCGCCAGCAGCTTCTTAGCGGGAGGGCAATTAAGCTACAATGAGCAGTTCTTC.

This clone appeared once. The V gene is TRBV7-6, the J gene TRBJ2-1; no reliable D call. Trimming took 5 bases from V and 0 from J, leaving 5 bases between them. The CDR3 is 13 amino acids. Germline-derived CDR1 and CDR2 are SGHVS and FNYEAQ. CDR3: CASSHRSYNEQFF. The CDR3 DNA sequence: TGTGCCAGCAGCCACCGCTCCTACAATGAGCAGTTCTTC.

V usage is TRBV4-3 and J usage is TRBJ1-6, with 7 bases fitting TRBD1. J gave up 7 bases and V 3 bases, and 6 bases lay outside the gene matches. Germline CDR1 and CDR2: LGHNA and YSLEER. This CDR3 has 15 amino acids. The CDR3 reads CASSQGTARNSPLHF. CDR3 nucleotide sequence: TGCGCCAGCAGCCAGGGGACAGCCCGGAATTCACCCCTCCACTTT.

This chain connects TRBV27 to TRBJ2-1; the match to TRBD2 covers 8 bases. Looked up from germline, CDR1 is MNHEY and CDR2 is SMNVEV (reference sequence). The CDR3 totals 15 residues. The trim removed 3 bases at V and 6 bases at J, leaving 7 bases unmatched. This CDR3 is CASSFLGLEINEQFF. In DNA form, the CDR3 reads TGTGCCAGCAGTTTCCTGGGACTAGAAATCAATGAGCAGTTCTTC.

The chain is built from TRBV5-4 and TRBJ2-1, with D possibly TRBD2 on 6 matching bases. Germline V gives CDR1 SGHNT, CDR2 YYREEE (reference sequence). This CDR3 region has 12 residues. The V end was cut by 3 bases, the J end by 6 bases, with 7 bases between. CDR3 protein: CASSWDFNEQFF. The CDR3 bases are TGTGCCAGCAGCTGGGACTTCAATGAGCAGTTCTTC.

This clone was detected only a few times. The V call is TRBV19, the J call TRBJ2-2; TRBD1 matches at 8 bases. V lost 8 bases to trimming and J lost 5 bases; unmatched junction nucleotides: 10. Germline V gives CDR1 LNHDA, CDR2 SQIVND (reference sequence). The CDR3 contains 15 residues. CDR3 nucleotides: TGTGCCAGTGGAAACAGGGGGATAGGAACCGGGGAGCTGTTTTTT. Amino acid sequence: CASGNRGIGTGELFF.

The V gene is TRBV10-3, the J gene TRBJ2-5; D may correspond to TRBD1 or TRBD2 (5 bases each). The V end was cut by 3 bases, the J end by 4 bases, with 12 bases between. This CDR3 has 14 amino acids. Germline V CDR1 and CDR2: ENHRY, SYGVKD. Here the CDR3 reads CAISDRERGETQYF. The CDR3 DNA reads TGTGCCATCAGTGACAGGGAGAGAGGAGAGACCCAGTACTTC.

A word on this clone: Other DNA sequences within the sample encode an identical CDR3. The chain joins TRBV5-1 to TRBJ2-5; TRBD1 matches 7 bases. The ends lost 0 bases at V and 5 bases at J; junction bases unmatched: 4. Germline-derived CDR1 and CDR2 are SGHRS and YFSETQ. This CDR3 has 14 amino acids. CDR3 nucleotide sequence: TGCGCCAGCAGCTTGGGACAGGGACGTGAGACCCAGTACTTC. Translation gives CASSLGQGRETQYF.

The CDR3 sequence is CASSLGGLAGITDTQYF. The CDR3 region has the DNA TGTGCCAGCAGCTTAGGCGGACTAGCGGGGATCACAGATACGCAGTATTTT. The genes are TRBV7-9 and TRBJ2-3; the match to TRBD2 covers 12 bases. V lost 1 base to trimming and J lost 2 bases; unmatched junction nucleotides: 4. Germline values: CDR1 SEHNR, CDR2 FQNEAQ (reference sequence). The CDR3 sequence is 17 residues long.